This entry lists 30 T cell receptor beta chains sequenced from one sample in a study of T cell repertoires in cytomegalovirus infection. TCRdb redid the calling of the reads with MiXCR, one entry per CDR3 protein. The sample gives some 900,000 distinct CDR3 sequences, less than 35% of which show up once; about an eighth is in the top ten. Their antigens are not known. Sequencing was performed on cultured CD8+ T cells from PBMCs, taken from culture after CMV antigen stimulation. These receptors came from a human donor in good health (CMV status not recorded). Some clones in this sample may be carry-over from other donors' samples.

A note on this clonotype: One junction end does not reproduce the germline sequence, and a read error may be involved. In DNA, the CDR3 is TGTGCCAGCAGACCAGGACACGGCCGTCAGCTCCAGCATTTT. Translating gives CASRPGHGRQLQHF. This chain joins TRBV6-2 or TRBV6-3 and TRBJ1-5; weak D call: TRBD1 (5 bases). Per the germline V gene, CDR1 is MNHEY and CDR2 is SVGEGT. CDR3 length: 14 amino acids.

On this clonotype: Since a much larger clone is just one base distant, this may be a read error. CDR3 amino acids: CASSYFGIDRGNTGELFF. In nucleotides, the CDR3 is TGTGCCAGCAGTTACTTCGGGATTGACAGGGGCAACACCGGGGAGCTGTTTTTT. The chain has TRBV6-4 and TRBJ2-2; 8 bases are shared with TRBD1. V was clipped by 5 bases and J by 2 bases; unmatched bases: 13. This CDR3 is built from 18 residues. Germline loops: CDR1 MRHNA, CDR2 SNTAGT.

This clonotype has a count of ten or more. This rearrangement joins TRBV29-1 to TRBJ1-2; D not certain. Germline CDR1 and CDR2: SQVTM and ANQGSEA. The CDR3 runs 15 residues. Trimming took 0 bases from V and 4 from J, leaving 15 bases between them. The CDR3 is CSVEDRAGLTYGYTF. CDR3 DNA sequence: TGCAGCGTTGAAGATCGAGCAGGTCTTACCTATGGCTACACCTTC.

This chain links TRBV5-6 with TRBJ1-2, with D unclear. The V end lost 0 bases, the J end lost 3 bases, and 9 bases lay between the germline ends. The CDR3 totals 14 residues. Germline V gene lookup returns CDR1 SGHDT and CDR2 YYEEEE. CDR3 amino acids: CASSLELSHYGYTF. CDR3 in DNA: TGTGCCAGCAGCTTGGAATTGTCCCACTATGGCTACACCTTC.

This clonotype was counted between two and nine times. The genes are TRBV27 and TRBJ1-5, with 10 bases that match TRBD1. The germline gives CDR1 MNHEY, CDR2 SMNVEV (reference sequence). The CDR3 totals 15 residues. V shed 6 bases, J shed 2 bases, and the junction held 4 bases outside the gene matches. This CDR3 is CASRSGTGGNQPQHF. CDR3 in DNA: TGTGCCAGCAGGTCCGGGACAGGGGGCAATCAGCCCCAGCATTTT.

The sample holds many counts of this clonotype. The gene calls are TRBV7-9 and TRBJ2-3; 11 bases line up with TRBD2. The CDR3 length is 15 residues. From germline, CDR1 is SEHNR and CDR2 FQNEAQ (reference sequence). V gave up 5 bases and J gave up 2 bases; unmatched junction bases: 3. The CDR3 reads CASSPTSGVTDTQYF. In nucleotides, the CDR3 is TGTGCCAGCAGCCCGACTAGCGGGGTCACAGATACGCAGTATTTT.

A remark on this clonotype: With a much larger clone just one base away, this may be a read error. The chain carries TRBV7-3 and TRBJ2-1, with 7 bases identical to TRBD2. This CDR3 contains 15 residues. From germline, CDR1 is SGHTA and CDR2 FQGTGA. The CDR3 loop is CAISQAGSSYNEQFF. For the CDR3, the DNA is TGTGCCATCAGCCAAGCGGGAAGCTCCTACAATGAGCAGTTCTTC.

The chain uses TRBV5-6 and TRBJ2-1, with unresolved D. Germline V gene lookup returns CDR1 SGHDT and CDR2 YYEEEE. CDR3 length: 12 amino acids. Trimming cost V 0 bases and J 9 bases, with 7 bases left between them. As DNA, the CDR3 is TGTGCCAGCAGCTTGGGAAAGCGTGAGCAGTTCTTC. It translates to CASSLGKREQFF.

The V call is TRBV14, the J call TRBJ1-2, with D possibly being TRBD1 (5 bases). CDR3 size: 15 residues. Germline CDR1 reads SGHDN; CDR2 reads FVKESK. The ends were cut back, 0 bases at V and 4 bases at J, with 12 bases in the middle. The CDR3 DNA reads as TGTGCCAGCAGCCAAGATCCGGGGCGCGTCTATGGCTACACCTTC. As protein: CASSQDPGRVYGYTF.

The rearrangement joins TRBV19 to TRBJ2-1; 9 nucleotides agree with TRBD1. V was clipped by 8 bases and J by 5 bases; unmatched bases: 10. CDR3 size: 15 residues. In germline, CDR1 is LNHDA, CDR2 SQIVND (reference sequence). The CDR3 reads CASRPRDRVDNEQFF. The CDR3, as DNA: TGTGCCAGTCGCCCGAGGGACAGGGTAGACAATGAGCAGTTCTTC.

V usage is TRBV6-1 and J usage is TRBJ1-1, with D possibly TRBD1 on 5 matching bases. The ends were cut back, 3 bases at V and 10 bases at J, with 24 bases in the middle. CDR3 length: 16 amino acids. CDR1 MNHNS and CDR2 SASEGT come from the germline V gene. The CDR3 nucleotides are TGTGCCAGCAGTGAGGCGCCAGACAGCTTAGATGAAATAGCTTTCTTT. This sequence encodes CASSEAPDSLDEIAFF.

Concerning this clonotype itself: A read error may produce the germline difference seen at one junction end. The rearrangement joins TRBV6-2 or TRBV6-3 to TRBJ1-1, with D possibly matching TRBD1 (6 bases). Germline V gene sequence: CDR1 MNHEY, CDR2 SVGEGT. This CDR3 has 16 amino acids. CDR3 loop: CASCYSILQGYPEAFF. CDR3 sequence (DNA): TGTGCCAGCTGTTACTCGATCCTACAGGGATATCCTGAAGCTTTCTTT.

V usage is TRBV27 and J usage is TRBJ2-3, with no clear D. There are 15 residues in the CDR3. The germline V gene has CDR1 MNHEY and CDR2 SMNVEV (reference sequence). The V end was cut by 1 base, the J end by 2 bases, with 10 bases between. CDR3 DNA sequence: TGTGCCAGCAGTTTATGGCGGCAGACCACAGATACGCAGTATTTT. Translation: CASSLWRQTTDTQYF.

This clonotype was seen at least ten times. The chain uses TRBV25-1 and TRBJ1-1, with no clear D. The germline V gene has CDR1 MGHDK and CDR2 SYGVNS. V lost 7 bases, J lost 1 base, and 10 bases lay in between. CDR3 length equals 13 residues. The CDR3 here is CASMGSRNTEAFF. CDR3 bases: TGTGCCAGCATGGGGTCGAGGAACACTGAAGCTTTCTTT.

This clonotype was seen only a few times. J is TRBJ2-1 and V is TRBV5-4; D possibly corresponds to TRBD1 (5 bases). Trimming cost V 3 bases and J 0 bases, with 10 bases left between them. The length of the CDR3 is 15 residues. Germline values: CDR1 SGHNT, CDR2 YYREEE (reference sequence). This CDR3 is CASSWGQSSYNEQFF. CDR3 DNA sequence: TGTGCCAGCAGCTGGGGCCAGAGCTCCTACAATGAGCAGTTCTTC. Full variable domain (remainder filled in from reference TRBV5-4 and TRBJ2-1): ETGVTQSPTHLIKTRGQQVTLRCSSQSGHNTVSWYQQALGQGPQFIFQYYREEENGRGNFPPRFSGLQFPNYSSELNVNALELDDSALYLCASSWGQSSYNEQFFGPGTRLTVL.

This clonotype was counted between two and nine times. The V gene is TRBV19, the J gene TRBJ1-1; D remains unclear. CDR1 and CDR2 from the germline V gene are LNHDA and SQIVND (reference sequence). This CDR3 is built from 13 residues. The ends were cut back, 3 bases at V and 7 bases at J, with 12 bases in the middle. This CDR3 reads CASSIAWAYEAFF. The CDR3 bases are TGTGCCAGTAGTATTGCCTGGGCGTATGAAGCTTTCTTT.

This clonotype turned up a few times. The V and J genes are TRBV6-2 or TRBV6-3 and TRBJ1-1; D is unclear. The CDR3 length is 17 residues. The germline V and J ends were trimmed by 7 bases and 5 bases, with 26 bases remaining between them. Germline values: CDR1 MNHEY, CDR2 SVGEGT. The CDR3 loop reads CASIESPPTRARTEAFF. CDR3 coding DNA: TGTGCCAGCATCGAATCCCCCCCGACAAGGGCGAGGACTGAAGCTTTCTTT.

The chain uses TRBV28 and TRBJ2-7, with TRBD2 matching over 9 bases. The CDR3 is 14 residues long. Per germline, CDR1 MDHEN and CDR2 SYDVKM. J gave up 3 bases and V 5 bases, and 5 bases lay outside the gene matches. Written as DNA, the CDR3 is TGTGCCAGCAGTCGGCTAGCGGGAATCTACGAGCAGTACGTC. Its translation: CASSRLAGIYEQYV.

The V gene is TRBV2, the J gene TRBJ1-5, with 7 bases identical to TRBD1. Per the germline V gene, CDR1 is SNHLY and CDR2 is FYNNEI. V dropped 4 bases and J dropped 2; count of bases not matched to a gene: 5. The CDR3 has 15 amino acids. The CDR3 sequence is CASSAYRGGNQPQHF. The CDR3 DNA reads as TGTGCCAGCAGTGCCTACAGGGGAGGCAATCAGCCCCAGCATTTT.

This chain joins TRBV27 and TRBJ2-1; 8 bases fit TRBD2. V shed 8 bases, J shed 3 bases, and the junction held 3 bases outside the gene matches. Germline V gives CDR1 MNHEY, CDR2 SMNVEV (reference sequence). The length of the CDR3 is 13 residues. This CDR3 reads CASWAGGYNEQFF. CDR3 nucleotide sequence: TGTGCCAGCTGGGCGGGGGGCTACAATGAGCAGTTCTTC.

Many counts were recorded for this clonotype. J is TRBJ1-2 and V is TRBV7-9, with D hard to call. This CDR3 has 16 amino acids. The V and J ends lost 0 bases and 0 bases respectively, with 11 bases between them. Germline CDR1 is SEHNR and CDR2 is FQNEAQ (reference sequence). DNA for the CDR3: TGTGCCAGCAGCTTAGCCTGGGGTAGGGCTAACTATGGCTACACCTTC. Residues: CASSLAWGRANYGYTF.

This clonotype was seen repeatedly, ten times or more. This sequence joins TRBV7-2 and TRBJ1-6; D may be TRBD1 (5 bases). V gave up 2 bases and J gave up 6 bases, with 11 bases separating them. Germline V gene lookup returns CDR1 SGHTA and CDR2 FQGNSA. The CDR3 spans 15 residues. The CDR3: CASSLRSRVNSPLHF. The CDR3 DNA is TGTGCCAGCAGCTTAAGATCCAGGGTTAATTCACCCCTCCACTTT.

The genes are TRBV28 and TRBJ1-4; D is ambiguous. The germline V gene encodes CDR1 MDHEN and CDR2 SYDVKM. This CDR3 region has 14 residues. V was pared by 0 bases and J by 0 bases, with 2 bases between. CDR3 sequence: CASSLWSTNEKLFF. Here the CDR3 DNA reads TGTGCCAGCAGTTTATGGTCAACTAATGAAAAACTGTTTTTT.

This clonotype has a handful of counts. The chain is built from TRBV28 and TRBJ2-2; D remains unclear. CDR3 length: 10 amino acids. Germline V gives CDR1 MDHEN, CDR2 SYDVKM. Trimming removed 11 bases from V and 7 bases from J, with 8 bases in between. For the CDR3, the DNA is TGTGCCGTGGGCATCGGGGAGCTGTTTTTT. Translating it yields CAVGIGELFF.

The chain is built from TRBV4-1 and TRBJ2-5; D gene unclear. Between the trimmed V and J ends, which lost 4 bases and 5 bases, there was a span of 20 bases. Per the germline V gene, CDR1 is MGHRA and CDR2 is YSYEKL. This CDR3 region has 16 residues. CDR3 bases: TGCGCCAGCAGCCCTGTAGGTACTTCCTTCCTCGAGACCCAGTACTTC. Its protein is CASSPVGTSFLETQYF.

This chain joins TRBV6-6 and TRBJ2-1; D might be TRBD1 (5 bases). The CDR3 contains 19 residues. V was shortened by 0 bases and J by 6 bases, with 24 bases between the two germline ends. Per the germline V gene, CDR1 is MNHNY and CDR2 is SVGAGI (reference sequence). CDR3 nucleotides: TGTGCCAGCAGTTACTCGACGATGGGGCCTACCCAGCCTACCAATGAGCAGTTCTTC. Translation: CASSYSTMGPTQPTNEQFF.

This clonotype was seen just once. The J gene is TRBJ1-5, the V gene TRBV19; weak D call: TRBD1 (6 bases). Germline loops: CDR1 LNHDA, CDR2 SQIVND (reference sequence). Trimming left V 5 bases short and J 11 bases short, with 16 bases between. The CDR3 has 13 amino acids. CDR3 in amino acids: CASSWGQGSAQHF. In nucleotides, the CDR3 is TGTGCCAGTAGTTGGGGCCAGGGGTCAGCCCAGCATTTT. The entire variable domain, with the rest obtained from reference TRBV19 and TRBJ1-5, is as follows: DGGITQSPKYLFRKEGQNVTLSCEQNLNHDAMYWYRQDPGQGLRLIYYSQIVNDFQKGDIAEGYSVSREKKESFPLTVTSAQKNPTAFYLCASSWGQGSAQHFGDGTRLSIL.

There are many counts of this clonotype. This chain uses TRBV7-8 with TRBJ2-2, with a tentative D call TRBD1 (5 bases). CDR3 size: 14 residues. The V gene lost 1 base and the J gene lost 6 bases, with 9 bases spanning the gap. From germline, CDR1 is SGHVS and CDR2 FQNEAQ. DNA of the CDR3: TGTGCCAGCAGCTTAGTCAGGGATCCCGGGGAGCTGTTTTTT. This encodes CASSLVRDPGELFF.

This clonotype appeared a few times. The chain carries TRBV5-5 and TRBJ1-1, with D unresolved. Germline V gene sequence: CDR1 SGHKS, CDR2 YYEKEE (reference sequence). This CDR3 is 15 amino acids long. V lost 2 bases and J 2 bases, leaving 13 bases between the germline ends. CDR3 in DNA: TGTGCCAGCAGCTTTCGGCAGACGGATAACACTGAAGCTTTCTTT. It specifies CASSFRQTDNTEAFF.

Turning to this clonotype: A read error is possible here, since a much larger clone lies one base away. The J gene is TRBJ2-1, the V gene TRBV12-3 or TRBV12-4, with D possibly being TRBD1 (6 bases). The CDR3 sequence is 12 residues long. The CDR3 DNA sequence: TGTGTCAGCAGTATCACAGGGTTTGAGCAGTTCTTC. This codes for CVSSITGFEQFF.